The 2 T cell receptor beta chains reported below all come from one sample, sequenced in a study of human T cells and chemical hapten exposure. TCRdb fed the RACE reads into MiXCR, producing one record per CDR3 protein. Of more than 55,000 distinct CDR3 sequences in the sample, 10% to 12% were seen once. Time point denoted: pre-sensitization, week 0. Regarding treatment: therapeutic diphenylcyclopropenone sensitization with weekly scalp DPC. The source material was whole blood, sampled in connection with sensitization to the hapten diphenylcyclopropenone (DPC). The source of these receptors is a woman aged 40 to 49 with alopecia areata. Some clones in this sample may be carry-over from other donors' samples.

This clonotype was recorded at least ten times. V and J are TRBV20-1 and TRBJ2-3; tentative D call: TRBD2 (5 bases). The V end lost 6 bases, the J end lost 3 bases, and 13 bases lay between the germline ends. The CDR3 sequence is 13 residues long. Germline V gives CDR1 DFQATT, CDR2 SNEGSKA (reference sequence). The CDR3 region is CSAHVVATDTQYF. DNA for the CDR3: TGCAGTGCCCATGTTGTAGCGACAGATACGCAGTATTTT.

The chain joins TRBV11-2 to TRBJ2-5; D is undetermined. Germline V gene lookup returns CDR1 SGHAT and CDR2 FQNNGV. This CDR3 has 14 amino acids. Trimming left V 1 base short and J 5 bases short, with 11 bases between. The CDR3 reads CASSLGPFGETQYF. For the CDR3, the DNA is TGTGCCAGCAGCTTAGGTCCCTTTGGGGAGACCCAGTACTTC.